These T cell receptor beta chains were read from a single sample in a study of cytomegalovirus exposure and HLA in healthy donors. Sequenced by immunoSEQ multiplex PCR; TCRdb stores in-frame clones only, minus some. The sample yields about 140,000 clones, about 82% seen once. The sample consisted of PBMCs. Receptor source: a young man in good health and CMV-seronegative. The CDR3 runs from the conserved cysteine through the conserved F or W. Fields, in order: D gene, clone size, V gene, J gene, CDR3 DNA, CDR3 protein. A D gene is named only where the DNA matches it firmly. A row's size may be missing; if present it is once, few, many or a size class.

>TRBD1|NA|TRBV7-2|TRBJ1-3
TGTGCCAGCAGCTCCCCGGGACAGAAGATCGGCATATATTTT
CASSSPGQKIGIYF
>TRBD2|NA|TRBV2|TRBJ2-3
TGTGCCAGCAGTGAAGGGGGGGGAAGCACAGATACGCAGTATTTT
CASSEGGGSTDTQYF
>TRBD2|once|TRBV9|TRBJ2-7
TGTGCCAGCAGCGTAGCGTCTAGCGGGACGTACGAGCAGTACTTC
CASSVASSGTYEQYF
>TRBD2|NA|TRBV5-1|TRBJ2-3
TGCGCCAGCAGCTTCTCTGGACTAGCGCCTAGCACAGATACGCAGTATTTT
CASSFSGLAPSTDTQYF
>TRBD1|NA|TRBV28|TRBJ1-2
TGTGCCAGCAGTTTGTCCGGGACAGGGGTCTATGGCTACACCTTC
CASSLSGTGVYGYTF
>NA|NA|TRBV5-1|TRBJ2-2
TGCGCCAGCAGCTTCGGTTCGAACACCGGGGAGCTGTTTTTT
CASSFGSNTGELFF
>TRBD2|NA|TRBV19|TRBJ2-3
TGTGCCAGTAGTATGGGGCTAGCGGAGACCTCAGATACGCAGTATTTT
CASSMGLAETSDTQYF
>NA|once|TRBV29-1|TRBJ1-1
TGCAGCTCTGCTATGAACACTGAAGCTTTCTTT
CSSAMNTEAFF
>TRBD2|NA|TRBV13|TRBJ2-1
TGTGCCAGCAGCTTAAGGACTAGCGGGAGCAATGAGCAGTTCTTC
CASSLRTSGSNEQFF
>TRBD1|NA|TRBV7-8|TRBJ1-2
TGTGCCAGCAGCACTGACAGGGTGCGAGGTGGCTACACCTTC
CASSTDRVRGGYTF
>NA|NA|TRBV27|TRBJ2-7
TGTGCCAGCAGTTTCGGGTACGAGCAGTACTTC
CASSFGYEQYF
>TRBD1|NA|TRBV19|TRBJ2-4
TGTGCCAGTAGCTATCGAGCGACAGGGGGGGCCAAAAACATTCAGTACTTC
CASSYRATGGAKNIQYF
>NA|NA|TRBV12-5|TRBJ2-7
TGTGCTAGTGGTTGGGCTCCGGGTCGGGGCTCCTACGAGCAGTACTTC
CASGWAPGRGSYEQYF
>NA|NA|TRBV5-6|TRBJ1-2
NA
CASSDVGQGSYGYPF
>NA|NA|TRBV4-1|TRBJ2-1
TGCGCCAGCAGCCGTTCGGACACCTACAATGAGCAGTTCTTC
CASSRSDTYNEQFF
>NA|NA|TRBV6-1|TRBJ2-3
TGTGCCAGCAGTGAAGGGGCCGATCCCACGCTCACGCAGTATTTT
CASSEGADPTLTQYF
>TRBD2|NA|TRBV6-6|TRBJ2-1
TGTGCCAGCAGTAGCCCTAGCGGGAAGTACAATGAGCAGTTCTTC
CASSSPSGKYNEQFF
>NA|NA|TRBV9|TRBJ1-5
TGTGCCAGCAGCTCAGAACCTGATAGCAATCAGCCCCAGCATTTT
CASSSEPDSNQPQHF
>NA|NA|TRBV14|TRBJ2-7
TGTGCCAGCAGCCATTTCCGGGATCCGCCGCGGGAGCAGTACTTC
CASSHFRDPPREQYF
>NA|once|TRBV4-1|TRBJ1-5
TGCGCCAGCAGCCAAGGGGTTTCGGGTCCCGGGCCCCAGCATTTT
CASSQGVSGPGPQHF
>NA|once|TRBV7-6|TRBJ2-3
TGTGCCAGCAGCTTCTCGGGTAGGGGGGGCCGAGATACGCAGTATTTT
CASSFSGRGGRDTQYF
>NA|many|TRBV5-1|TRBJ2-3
TGCGCCAGCAGCTTGGTGTCGGGTGCTAGCACAGATACGCAGTATTTT
CASSLVSGASTDTQYF
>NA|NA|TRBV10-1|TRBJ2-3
TGCGCCAGCAGTGGTCCAAACACAGATACGCAGTATTTT
CASSGPNTDTQYF
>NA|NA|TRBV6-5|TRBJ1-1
TGTGCCAGCAGTTATAACAGAGTGAACACTGAAGCTTTCTTT
CASSYNRVNTEAFF
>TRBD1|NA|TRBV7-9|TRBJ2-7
TGTGCCAGCGCCCCGGGACAGGGGCCTTACTACGAGCAGTACTTC
CASAPGQGPYYEQYF
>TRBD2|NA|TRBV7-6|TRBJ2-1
TGTGCCAGCAGCTCCCGCGCGGGGGGAGATTACAATGAGCAGTTCTTC
CASSSRAGGDYNEQFF
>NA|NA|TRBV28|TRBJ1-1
TGTGCCAGCAGTTCCCGTAAGACCCGGGTTAACACTGAAGCTTTCTTT
CASSSRKTRVNTEAFF
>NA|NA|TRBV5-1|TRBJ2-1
TGCGCCAGCAGCTTTGCCCCGGGGGATTACAATGAGCAGTTCTTC
CASSFAPGDYNEQFF
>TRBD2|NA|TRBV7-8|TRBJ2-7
TGTGCCAGCAGCTTAAATTTCGGGAGGGCCTTCTACGAGCAGTACTTC
CASSLNFGRAFYEQYF
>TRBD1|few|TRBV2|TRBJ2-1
TGTGCCAGCACCGTTACCAGGGGGAACTATGAGCAGTTCTTC
CASTVTRGNYEQFF
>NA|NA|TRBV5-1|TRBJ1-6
TGCGCCAGCAGCCCACGGGGTCCGGATAATTCACCCCTCCACTTT
CASSPRGPDNSPLHF
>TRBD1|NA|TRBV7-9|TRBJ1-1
TGTGCCAGCAGCCCAAGACAGGGACACACTGAAGCTTTCTTT
CASSPRQGHTEAFF
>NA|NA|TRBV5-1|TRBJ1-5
TGCGCCAGCAGCCGATCCGGGTCGAGCAATCAGCCCCAGCATTTT
CASSRSGSSNQPQHF
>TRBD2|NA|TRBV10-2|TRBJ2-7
TGCGCCAGCAGTCGACTAGCGGGAGACTACGAGCAGTACTTC
CASSRLAGDYEQYF
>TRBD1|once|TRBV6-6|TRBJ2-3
TGTGCCAGCAGTGACTCGGGACAGAGCACAGATACGCAGTATTTT
CASSDSGQSTDTQYF
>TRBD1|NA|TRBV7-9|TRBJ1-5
TGTGCCAGCAGCTCCGGGACAGGGGCGAGCAATCAGCCCCAGCATTTT
CASSSGTGASNQPQHF
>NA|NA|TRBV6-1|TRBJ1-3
TGTGCCAGCAAGAGGTACTCTGGAAACACCATATATTTT
CASKRYSGNTIYF
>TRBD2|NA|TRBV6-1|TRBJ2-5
TGTGCCAGCAGCCGAGCGGGGGGGCCGTGGGAGACCCAGTACTTC
CASSRAGGPWETQYF
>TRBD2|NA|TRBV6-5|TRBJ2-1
TGTGCCAGCAGACCTGGGACTAGCAGCTACAATGAGCAGTTCTTC
CASRPGTSSYNEQFF
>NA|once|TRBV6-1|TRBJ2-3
TGTGCCAGCTGGGGGCAGGGGCTGAGCACAGATACGCAGTATTTT
CASWGQGLSTDTQYF
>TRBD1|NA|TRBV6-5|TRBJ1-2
TGTGCCAGCACCCAAAACAGGGGGCTCGAAGGCTACACCTTC
CASTQNRGLEGYTF
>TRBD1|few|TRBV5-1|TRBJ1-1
TGCGCCAGCAGCGCCCAGACAGGGGTGAACACTGAAGCTTTCTTT
CASSAQTGVNTEAFF
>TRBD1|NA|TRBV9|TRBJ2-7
TGTGCCAGCAGCCTTGGAGAAGGGGGCTACGGCTCCGAGCAGTACTTC
CASSLGEGGYGSEQYF
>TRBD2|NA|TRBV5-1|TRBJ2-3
TGCGCCAGCAGCGACAGCGGGGGGAGCACAGATACGCAGTATTTT
CASSDSGGSTDTQYF
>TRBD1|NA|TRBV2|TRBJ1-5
TGTGCCAGCAGTTTCGTGGGGACAGGGGGCAGGTTCGGCAATCAGCCCCAGCATTTT
CASSFVGTGGRFGNQPQHF
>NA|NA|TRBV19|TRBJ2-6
TGTGCCAGTAGTTTCAGGCTCTCTGGGGCCAACGTCCTGACTTTC
CASSFRLSGANVLTF
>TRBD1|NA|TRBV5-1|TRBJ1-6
TGCGCCAGCAAACCGGGACAGGGCTGGGATTCACCCCTCAACTTT
CASKPGQGWDSPLNF
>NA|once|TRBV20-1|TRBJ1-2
TGCAGTGCGCGGCACCTTAGGGGCTACACCTTC
CSARHLRGYTF
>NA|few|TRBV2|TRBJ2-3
TGTGCCAGCAGTGAGGAGGGGGGGTCCAATTCAGATACGCAGTATTTT
CASSEEGGSNSDTQYF
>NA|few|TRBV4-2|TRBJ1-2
TGTGCCAGCAGCTTGCCGAGTAACTATGGCTACACCTTC
CASSLPSNYGYTF
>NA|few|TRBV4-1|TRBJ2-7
TGCGCCAGCAGCCCAGACACTAGCAGCTACGAGCAGTACTTC
CASSPDTSSYEQYF
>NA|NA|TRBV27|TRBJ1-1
TGTGCCAGCAGTTTGACCCGGGGAGTCACTGAAGCTTTCTTT
CASSLTRGVTEAFF
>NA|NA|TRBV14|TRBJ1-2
TGTGCCAGCAGCCAAACCGCGACGGAGATCTATGGCTACACCTTC
CASSQTATEIYGYTF
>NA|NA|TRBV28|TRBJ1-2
TGTGCCAGCAGCCATCAAACTCAGGGAATTCGGCTTTATGGCTACACCTTC
CASSHQTQGIRLYGYTF
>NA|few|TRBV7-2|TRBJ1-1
TGTGCCAGCAGCTCGCCGTTGGGGGGAACGGACACTGAAGCTTTCTTT
CASSSPLGGTDTEAFF
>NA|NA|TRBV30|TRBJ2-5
TGTGCCTGGACCGCGGGACAGCCCATACAGACCCAGTACTTC
CAWTAGQPIQTQYF
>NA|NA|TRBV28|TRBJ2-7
TGTGCCAGCACCGCTGGGGGGTGGATTGCCTACGAGCAGTACTTC
CASTAGGWIAYEQYF
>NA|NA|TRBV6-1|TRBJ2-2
TGTGCCAGCAGTGAAGAGGGCGCGGGCACCGGGGAGCTGTTTTTT
CASSEEGAGTGELFF